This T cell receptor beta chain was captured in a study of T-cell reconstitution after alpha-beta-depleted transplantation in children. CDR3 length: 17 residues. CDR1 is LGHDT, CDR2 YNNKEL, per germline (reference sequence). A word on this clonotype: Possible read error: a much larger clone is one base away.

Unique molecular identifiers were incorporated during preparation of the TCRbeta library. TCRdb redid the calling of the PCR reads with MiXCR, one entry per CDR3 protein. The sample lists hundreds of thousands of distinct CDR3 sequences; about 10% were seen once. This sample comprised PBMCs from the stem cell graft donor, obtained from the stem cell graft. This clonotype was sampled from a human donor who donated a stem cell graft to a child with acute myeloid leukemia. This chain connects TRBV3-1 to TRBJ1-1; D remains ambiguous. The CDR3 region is CASTQDPRVFMNTEAFF. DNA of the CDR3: TGTGCCAGCACCCAAGATCCAAGGGTATTTATGAACACTGAAGCTTTCTTT.